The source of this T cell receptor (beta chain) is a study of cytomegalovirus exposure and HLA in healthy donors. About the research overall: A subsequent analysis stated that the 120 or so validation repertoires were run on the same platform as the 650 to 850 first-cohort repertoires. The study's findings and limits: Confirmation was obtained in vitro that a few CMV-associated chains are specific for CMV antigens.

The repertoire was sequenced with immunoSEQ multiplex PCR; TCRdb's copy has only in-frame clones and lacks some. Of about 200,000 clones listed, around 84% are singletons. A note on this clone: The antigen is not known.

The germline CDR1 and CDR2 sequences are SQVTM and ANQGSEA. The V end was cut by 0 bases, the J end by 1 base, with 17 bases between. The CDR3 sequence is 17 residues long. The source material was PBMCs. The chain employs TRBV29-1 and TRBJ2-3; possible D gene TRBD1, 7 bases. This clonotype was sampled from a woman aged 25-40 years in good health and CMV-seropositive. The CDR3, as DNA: TGCAGCGTTGAAGATCGGTGGGCAGGGGGGCGCACAGATACGCAGTATTTT. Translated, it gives CSVEDRWAGGRTDTQYF.